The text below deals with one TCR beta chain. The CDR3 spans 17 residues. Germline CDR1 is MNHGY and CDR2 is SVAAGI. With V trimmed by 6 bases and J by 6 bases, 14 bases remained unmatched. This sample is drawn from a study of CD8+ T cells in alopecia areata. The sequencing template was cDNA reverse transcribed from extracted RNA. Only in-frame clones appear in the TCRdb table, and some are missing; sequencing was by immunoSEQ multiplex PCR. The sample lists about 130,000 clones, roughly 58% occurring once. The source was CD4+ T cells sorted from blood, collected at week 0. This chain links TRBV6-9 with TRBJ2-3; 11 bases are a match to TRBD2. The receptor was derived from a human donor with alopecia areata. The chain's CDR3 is CASRGGLAAQRKDTQYF. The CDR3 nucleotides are TGTGCCAGCAGGGGGGGACTAGCGGCCCAAAGAAAGGATACGCAGTATTTT.